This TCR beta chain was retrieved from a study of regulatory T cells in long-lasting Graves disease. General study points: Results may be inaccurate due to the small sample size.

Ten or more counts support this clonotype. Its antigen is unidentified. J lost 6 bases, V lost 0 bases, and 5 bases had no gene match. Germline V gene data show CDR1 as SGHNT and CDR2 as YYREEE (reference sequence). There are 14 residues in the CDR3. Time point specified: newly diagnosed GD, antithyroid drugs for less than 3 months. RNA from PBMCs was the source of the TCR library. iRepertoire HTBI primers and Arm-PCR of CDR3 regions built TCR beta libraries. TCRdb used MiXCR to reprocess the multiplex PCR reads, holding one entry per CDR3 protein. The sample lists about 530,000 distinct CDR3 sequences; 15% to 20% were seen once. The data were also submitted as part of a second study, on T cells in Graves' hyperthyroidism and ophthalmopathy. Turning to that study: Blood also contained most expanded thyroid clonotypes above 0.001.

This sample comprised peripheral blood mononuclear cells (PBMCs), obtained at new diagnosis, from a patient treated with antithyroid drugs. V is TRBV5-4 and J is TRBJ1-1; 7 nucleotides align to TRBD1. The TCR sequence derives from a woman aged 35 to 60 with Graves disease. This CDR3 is CASSLGMDRPEAFF. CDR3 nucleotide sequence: TGTGCCAGCAGCTTGGGGATGGACAGGCCTGAAGCTTTCTTT.